This T cell receptor (beta chain) was found in a study of blood T cells in healthy people across ages. Regarding this clonotype: Its target is unknown.

The use of a sample-barcoded 5' primer and a J-beta primer mix characterized a second PCR of about 7 to 12 cycles. TCRdb analysed the 5' RACE reads with MiXCR anew, one entry per CDR3 protein. The sample includes 1.5 million to 1.8 million distinct CDR3 sequences, roughly 43% of them seen just once. Broader study findings: Correlation between TCR beta diversity and naive T cell percentage was strong.

Trimming removed 6 bases at V and 3 bases at J, with 14 bases between. The germline V gene encodes CDR1 SGHTA and CDR2 FQGNSA. The CDR3 extends over 14 amino acids. This TCR derives from a woman aged 18 to 35 in good health. Sequencing was done on a sample of blood. This chain links TRBV7-2 with TRBJ1-1; D is undetermined. The DNA of the CDR3 is TGTGCCAGCAGTTCCGGAGGGATTTACACTGAAGCTTTCTTT. Its translation is CASSSGGIYTEAFF.